This TCR beta chain derives from a study of tumor and adjacent non-tumor tissue in lung cancer. The table lists this clonotype with many counts. Its specificity is unknown. Trimming pared 7 bases from V and 6 bases from J, leaving 16 bases between. This CDR3 region has 14 residues. CDR1 is ENHRY and CDR2 is SYGVKD in the germline V gene. Whole-study results and caveats: Shorter survival was associated with higher TCR diversity in tumors. Significantly higher TCR diversity was found in tumor than normal lung.

A modified ARM-PCR protocol with three rounds of nested PCR amplified TCRbeta. MiXCR, run by TCRdb on the multiplex PCR reads, gives a single entry per CDR3 protein. The sample consists of about 43,000 distinct CDR3 sequences, 60% of them appearing once. The template was RNA from unsorted bulk tissue. This non-tumor lung sample came from over 3 cm beyond the tumor edge. Chemotherapy-naive patients with new lung cancer underwent thoracic surgery in China, August–late 2014. This chain uses TRBV10-3 with TRBJ1-5; perhaps TRBD1 as D (5 bases). The TCR originated in a man between 50 and 59 years old with non-small cell lung cancer. What was sequenced was distant non-tumor lung tissue. CDR3 region: CAIKSEGWSQPQHF. The DNA for the CDR3 is TGTGCCATCAAAAGCGAGGGGTGGTCTCAGCCCCAGCATTTT.